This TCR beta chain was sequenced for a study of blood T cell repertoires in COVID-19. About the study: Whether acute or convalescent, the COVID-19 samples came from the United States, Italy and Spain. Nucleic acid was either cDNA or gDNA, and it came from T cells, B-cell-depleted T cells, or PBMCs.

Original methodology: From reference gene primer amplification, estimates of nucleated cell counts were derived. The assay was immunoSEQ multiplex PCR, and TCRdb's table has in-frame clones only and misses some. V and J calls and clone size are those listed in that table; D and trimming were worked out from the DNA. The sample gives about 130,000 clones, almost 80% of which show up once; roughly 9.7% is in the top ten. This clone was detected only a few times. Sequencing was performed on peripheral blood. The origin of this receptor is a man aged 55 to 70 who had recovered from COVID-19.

The DNA of the CDR3 is TGTGCCAGTAGTATAGCATTTCCCACCGGGGAGCTGTTTTTT. Translation: CASSIAFPTGELFF. The chain combines TRBV19 with TRBJ2-2; D is undetermined. CDR1 LNHDA and CDR2 SQIVND come from the germline V gene (reference sequence). This CDR3 spans 14 amino acids. V lost 1 base and J 4 bases, leaving 7 bases between the germline ends.